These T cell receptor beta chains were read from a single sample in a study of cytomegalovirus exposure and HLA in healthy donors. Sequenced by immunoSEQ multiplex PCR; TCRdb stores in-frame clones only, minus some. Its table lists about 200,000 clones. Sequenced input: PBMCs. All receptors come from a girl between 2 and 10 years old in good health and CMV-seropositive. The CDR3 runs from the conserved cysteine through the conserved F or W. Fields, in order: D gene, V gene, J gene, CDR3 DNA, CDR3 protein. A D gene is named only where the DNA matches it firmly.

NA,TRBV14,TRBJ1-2,TGTGCCAGCAGCCAGGCCGGTTCAACTATAGGCTACACCTTC,CASSQAGSTIGYTF
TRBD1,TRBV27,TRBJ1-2,TGTGCCAGCAGTCAAAACCTACCGGCAGGGGGCGTCTATGGCTACACCTTC,CASSQNLPAGGVYGYTF
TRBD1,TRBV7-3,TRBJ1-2,TGTGCCAGCAGCTTAAGCGCAGGGGGGTATGGCTACACCTTC,CASSLSAGGYGYTF
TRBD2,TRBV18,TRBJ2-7,TGTGCCAGCTCACCTTTCCCGGGACTAGCGGGTAATTCGGAGCAGTACTTC,CASSPFPGLAGNSEQYF
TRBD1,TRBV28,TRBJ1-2,TGTGCCAGCAGTTTAGGACAGGGGCCCTATGGCTACACCTTC,CASSLGQGPYGYTF
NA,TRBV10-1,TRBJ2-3,TGCGCCAGCAGTGAGTCAACTAGTAAGACAGATACGCAGTATTTT,CASSESTSKTDTQYF
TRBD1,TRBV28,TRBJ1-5,TGTGCCAGCAGTGAAACAGGGGAGTCCAATCAGCCCCAGCATTTT,CASSETGESNQPQHF
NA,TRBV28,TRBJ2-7,TGTGCCAGCAGGTTCCTTTACGAGCAGTACTTC,CASRFLYEQYF
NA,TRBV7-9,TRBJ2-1,TGTGCCAGCAGCTTAGGCCAGGGTCACAATGAGCAGTTCTTC,CASSLGQGHNEQFF
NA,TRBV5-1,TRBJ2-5,TGCGCCAGCACTAGGGGAAGCCAAGAGACCCAGTACTTC,CASTRGSQETQYF
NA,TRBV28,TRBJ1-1,TGTGCCAGCAGTTTACAGGGCCGCCCTGCTTTCTTT,CASSLQGRPAFF
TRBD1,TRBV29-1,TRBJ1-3,TGCAGCGTCGCGGGGACAGGTTCATCTGGAAACACCATATATTTT,CSVAGTGSSGNTIYF
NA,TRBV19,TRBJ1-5,TGTGCCAGCACGGCGGGTTATAGCAATCAGCCCCAGCATTTT,CASTAGYSNQPQHF
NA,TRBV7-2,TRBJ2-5,TGTGCCAGCAGCCAACCCGGGGAGACCCAGTACTTC,CASSQPGETQYF
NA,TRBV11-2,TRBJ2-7,TGTGCCAGCACAGCTAGCTCTTCCTACGAGCAGTACTTC,CASTASSSYEQYF
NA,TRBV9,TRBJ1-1,TGTGCCAGCAGCGTAATCGGGGGGGGGACCTACACTGAAGCTTTCTTT,CASSVIGGGTYTEAFF